The clone carrying this T cell receptor (beta chain) came up a few times. Its antigen is not known. Each sample yielded at least 6 million isolated PBMCs. This sample is part of a study of blood T cells in healthy people across ages. Study-level results: Conclusively comparing naive with antigen-experienced cells was impossible with unsorted PBMCs.

The germline V gene has CDR1 MNHEY and CDR2 SVGEGT. The V end lost 4 bases, the J end lost 11 bases, and 22 bases lay between the germline ends. This CDR3 is 15 amino acids long. The use of a sample-barcoded 5' primer and a J-beta primer mix characterized a second PCR of roughly 6 to 11 cycles. MiXCR, applied by TCRdb to the 5' RACE reads, yields one record per CDR3 protein. The profile shows more than 1 million distinct CDR3 sequences, roughly 45% of them singletons. Sequencing used blood. V is TRBV6-2 or TRBV6-3 and J is TRBJ2-3; either TRBD1 or TRBD2 may supply D (5 bases each). The clonotype originates from a woman between 55 and 75 years old in good health. CDR3: CASSFPTRGQVGQYF. The CDR3 region has the DNA TGTGCCAGCAGTTTCCCTACTAGGGGCCAAGTCGGGCAGTATTTT.